The present T cell receptor (beta chain) was sequenced within a study of T cells in Graves' hyperthyroidism and ophthalmopathy. Germline lookup yields CDR1 SNHLY and CDR2 FYNNEI. The CDR3 runs to 14 residues. V gave up 8 bases and J gave up 8 bases, with 21 bases separating them. This clonotype has at least ten counts. Amplified regions were TCR beta CDR3 sequences from RNA transcripts. The TCR CDR3 first-round RT-PCR relied on the HTBI primer set. TCRdb ran MiXCR on the multiplex PCR reads and lists one entry per CDR3 protein. The data hold 700,000 to 950,000 distinct CDR3 sequences, with around a third observed a single time.

This TCR was recovered from a woman between 40 and 55 years old with Graves' hyperthyroidism. The chain links TRBV2 to TRBJ1-2; no firm D call. Sequencing was done on a sample of blood. The CDR3: CASEVSGSIGGYTF. The DNA of the CDR3 is TGTGCCAGCGAAGTGTCAGGTTCAATCGGCGGCTACACCTTC.